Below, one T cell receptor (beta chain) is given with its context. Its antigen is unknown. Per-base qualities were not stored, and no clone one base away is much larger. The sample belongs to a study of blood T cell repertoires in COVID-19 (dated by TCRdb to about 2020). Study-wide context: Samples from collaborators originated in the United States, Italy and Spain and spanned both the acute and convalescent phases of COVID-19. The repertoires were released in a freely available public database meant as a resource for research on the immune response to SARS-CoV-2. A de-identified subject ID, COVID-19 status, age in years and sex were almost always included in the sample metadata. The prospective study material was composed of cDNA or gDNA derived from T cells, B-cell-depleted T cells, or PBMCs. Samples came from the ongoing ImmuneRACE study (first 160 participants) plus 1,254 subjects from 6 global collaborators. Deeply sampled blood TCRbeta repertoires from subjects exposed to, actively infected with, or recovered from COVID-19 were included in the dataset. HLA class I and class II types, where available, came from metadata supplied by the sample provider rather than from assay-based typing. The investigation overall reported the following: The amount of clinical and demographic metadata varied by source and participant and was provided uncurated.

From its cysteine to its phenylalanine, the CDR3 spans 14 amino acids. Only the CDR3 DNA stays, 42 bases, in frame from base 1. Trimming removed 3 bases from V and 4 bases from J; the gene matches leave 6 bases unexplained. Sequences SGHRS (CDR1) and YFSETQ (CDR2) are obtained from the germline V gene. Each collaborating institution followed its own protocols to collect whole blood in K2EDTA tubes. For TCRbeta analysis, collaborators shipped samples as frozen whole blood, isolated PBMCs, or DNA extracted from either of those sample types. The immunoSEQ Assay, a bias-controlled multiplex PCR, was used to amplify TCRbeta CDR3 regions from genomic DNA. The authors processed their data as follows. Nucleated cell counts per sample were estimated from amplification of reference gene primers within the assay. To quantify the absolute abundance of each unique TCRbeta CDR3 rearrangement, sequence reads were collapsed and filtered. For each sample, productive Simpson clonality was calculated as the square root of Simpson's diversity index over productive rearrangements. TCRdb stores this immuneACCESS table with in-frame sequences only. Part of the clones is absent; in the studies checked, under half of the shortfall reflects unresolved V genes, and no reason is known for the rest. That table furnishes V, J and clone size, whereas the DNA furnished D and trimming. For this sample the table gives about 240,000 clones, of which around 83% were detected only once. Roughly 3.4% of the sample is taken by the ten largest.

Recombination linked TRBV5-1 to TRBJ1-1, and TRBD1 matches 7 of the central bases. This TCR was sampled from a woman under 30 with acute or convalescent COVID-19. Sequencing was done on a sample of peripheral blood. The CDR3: CASSSGGMGTEAFF. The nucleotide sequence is TGCGCCAGCAGCTCAGGGGGAATGGGCACTGAAGCTTTCTTT.